One sample yielded the 28 T cell receptor beta chains listed below, sequenced in a study of blood T cells in healthy people across ages. Alongside a J-beta primer mix, a sample-barcoded 5' primer served in a second PCR lasting about 7 to 12 cycles. TCRdb reprocessed the 5' RACE reads via MiXCR and lists one record per CDR3 protein. The sample includes 1.2 million to 1.5 million distinct CDR3 sequences, approximately 60% of them seen just once. Sample: blood. The receptors were gathered from a man aged 18-30 years in good health.

This clonotype came up a few times. J is TRBJ2-7 and V is TRBV6-2 or TRBV6-3, with TRBD1 as a possible D gene (6 bases). Trimming left V 2 bases short and J 2 bases short, with 13 bases between. Germline CDR1 reads MNHEY; CDR2 reads SVGEGT. The CDR3 is 15 amino acids. The CDR3 spells CASSYNDRSTYEQYF. CDR3 DNA: TGTGCCAGCAGTTACAACGACAGGTCAACCTACGAGCAGTACTTC.

This clonotype was seen repeatedly, ten times or more. The gene calls are TRBV7-9 and TRBJ2-5, with D possibly TRBD2 on 7 matching bases. From germline, CDR1 is SEHNR and CDR2 FQNEAQ (reference sequence). The germline V and J ends were trimmed by 3 bases and 1 base, with 15 bases remaining between them. The CDR3 is 16 amino acids. In DNA, the CDR3 is TGTGCCAGCAGCTTGGGAGGGGGGGTATCCCAAGAGACCCAGTACTTC. Protein product: CASSLGGGVSQETQYF.

The gene calls are TRBV6-2 or TRBV6-3 and TRBJ1-5; no reliable D call. Trimming removed 3 bases from V and 7 bases from J, with 13 bases in between. The length of the CDR3 is 14 residues. Germline CDR1 and CDR2: MNHEY and SVGEGT. CDR3 region: CASSYGQAHQPQHF. The CDR3 DNA sequence: TGTGCCAGCAGTTATGGGCAGGCCCACCAGCCCCAGCATTTT.

The chain carries TRBV6-5 and TRBJ1-2; D uncertain. The CDR3 spans 15 residues. Germline V gives CDR1 MNHEY, CDR2 SVGAGI. V was clipped by 6 bases and J by 5 bases, with 19 bases between them. The DNA for the CDR3 is TGTGCCAGCAGCGGACCGAAGACTTACCAATATGGCTACACCTTC. Translation gives CASSGPKTYQYGYTF.

The gene calls are TRBV4-3 and TRBJ1-5, with TRBD1 matching 8 bases. With 4 bases clipped from V and 9 bases from J, the junction kept 5 bases outside the gene matches. CDR1 and CDR2 from the germline V gene are LGHNA and YSLEER. The CDR3 totals 13 residues. The CDR3 reads CASSPRTGRPQHF. In DNA form, the CDR3 reads TGCGCCAGCAGCCCCCGGACAGGGAGGCCCCAGCATTTT.

The rearrangement joins TRBV27 to TRBJ2-7; 9 nucleotides agree with TRBD2. This CDR3 has 15 residues. V trimming: 5 bases; J trimming: 3 bases; junction bases outside the gene matches: 8. Germline lookup yields CDR1 MNHEY and CDR2 SMNVEV (reference sequence). The DNA of the CDR3 is TGTGCCAGCAGTCATAGCGGGGGAGCTCTCTACGAGCAGTACTTC. Translated, it gives CASSHSGGALYEQYF.

The chain employs TRBV20-1 and TRBJ2-7, with a tentative D call TRBD1 (5 bases). The CDR3 has 15 amino acids. With 5 bases removed from V and 2 bases from J, the gap between germline ends came to 19 bases. The germline V gene has CDR1 DFQATT and CDR2 SNEGSKA (reference sequence). CDR3 DNA: TGCAGTGCTTATACTATACAGGAATCTCCCTACGAGCAGTACTTC. Residues: CSAYTIQESPYEQYF.

There are a few counts of this clonotype. J is TRBJ2-3 and V is TRBV9; weak D call: TRBD1 (5 bases). This CDR3 region has 16 residues. Trimming shortened V by 0 bases and J by 5 bases, and 16 bases separated the two germline ends. Germline V gene sequence: CDR1 SGDLS, CDR2 YYNGEE. In nucleotides, the CDR3 is TGTGCCAGCAGCGTAGCCAGGACAACAATGGGAGATACGCAGTATTTT. Translating gives CASSVARTTMGDTQYF.

This clonotype was counted a few times. The V and J genes are TRBV2 and TRBJ1-5, with 9 bases identical to TRBD1. The germline V gene encodes CDR1 SNHLY and CDR2 FYNNEI. J gave up 0 bases and V 6 bases, and 15 bases lay outside the gene matches. The CDR3 spans 19 residues. This CDR3 reads CASSATDRGFVDSNQPQHF. The CDR3 DNA reads as TGTGCCAGCAGCGCAACGGACAGGGGATTTGTCGATAGCAATCAGCCCCAGCATTTT.

This clonotype was counted ten times or more. The chain employs TRBV6-4 and TRBJ2-1, with TRBD1 matching over 8 bases. Per germline, CDR1 MRHNA and CDR2 SNTAGT. Trimming removed 3 bases from V and 4 bases from J; junction bases left unmatched: 5. The CDR3 extends over 15 amino acids. The CDR3 DNA reads as TGTGCCAGCAGTGAAGGACAGGGTCCGTACAATGAGCAGTTCTTC. Translation: CASSEGQGPYNEQFF.

CDR3 DNA sequence: TGTGCCAGCAGTTATTCGGGACAGTACACTGAAGCTTTCTTT. Its protein product is CASSYSGQYTEAFF. The V gene is TRBV6-6, the J gene TRBJ1-1, with 7 bases aligning to TRBD1. The CDR3 sequence is 14 residues long. Trimming removed 3 bases from V and 3 bases from J; junction bases left unmatched: 4. CDR1 MNHNY and CDR2 SVGAGI come from the germline V gene (reference sequence).

This clonotype was observed a handful of times. The rearrangement uses TRBV12-3 or TRBV12-4 and TRBJ2-4; 7 nucleotides line up with TRBD2. The CDR3 has 13 amino acids. Trimming took 7 bases from V and 3 from J; bases not matched to a gene: 3. CDR3 region: CASKGRGKNIQYF. CDR3 sequence (DNA): TGTGCCAGCAAAGGGAGGGGCAAAAACATTCAGTACTTC.

Worth noting for this clonotype: At one end, the junction sequence differs from germline, possibly due to a read error. This CDR3 is CSVQDRGAKNIQYF. CDR3 coding DNA: TGCAGCGTTCAAGACAGGGGTGCCAAAAACATTCAGTACTTC. The V call is TRBV29-1, the J call TRBJ2-4; 8 bases map to TRBD1. The germline CDR1 and CDR2 sequences are SQVTM and ANQGSEA. CDR3 length: 14 amino acids.

This clonotype was recorded at least ten times. V gene TRBV29-1 combines with J gene TRBJ2-1; possibly TRBD1 or TRBD2 for D (5 bases each). The germline V gene has CDR1 SQVTM and CDR2 ANQGSEA. CDR3 length: 14 residues. The V end was cut by 7 bases, the J end by 2 bases, with 15 bases between. For the CDR3, the DNA is TGCAGCGGCTCGGGACGAGCGACCTACAATGAGCAGTTCTTC. It translates to CSGSGRATYNEQFF.

The CDR3 DNA follows: TGCGCCAGCAGCTTACACAGGGGAGAAGAGACCCAGTACTTC. It yields the protein CASSLHRGEETQYF. The J gene is TRBJ2-5, the V gene TRBV5-1, with TRBD1 matching over 7 bases. J was trimmed by 3 bases and V by 2 bases; bases with no gene match: 4. Germline V gene data show CDR1 as SGHRS and CDR2 as YFSETQ. This CDR3 is built from 14 residues.

This clonotype has only one observation. J is TRBJ2-3 and V is TRBV7-2, with D perhaps matching TRBD1 (6 bases). The germline V gene encodes CDR1 SGHTA and CDR2 FQGNSA. Trimming removed 8 bases from V and 4 bases from J, with 16 bases in between. The CDR3 extends over 14 amino acids. This CDR3 reads CASGMGACPDTQYF. The DNA for the CDR3 is TGTGCCAGCGGCATGGGGGCTTGTCCAGATACGCAGTATTTT.

A few counts support this clonotype. This chain links TRBV21-1 with TRBJ2-1; the DNA was not used to check the table's D call, TRBD2. TRBV21-1 is deemed a pseudogene. The CDR3 has 16 residues. The CDR3 reads CASWLDSGRRYNEQFF. DNA of the CDR3: TGTGCCAGCTGGTTGGATAGCGGGAGGCGGTACAATGAGCAGTTCTTC.

In this sample, this clonotype turned up a few times. The genes are TRBV6-2 or TRBV6-3 and TRBJ2-1; D is unresolved. V was shortened by 6 bases and J by 0 bases, with 6 bases between the two germline ends. The CDR3 has 13 residues. Germline CDR1 is MNHEY and CDR2 is SVGEGT. The CDR3 loop reads CASRMHSYNEQFF. CDR3 sequence (DNA): TGTGCCAGCAGGATGCACTCCTACAATGAGCAGTTCTTC.

The chain couples TRBV2 to TRBJ2-1; 8 nucleotides line up with TRBD2. Germline assignment: CDR1 SNHLY and CDR2 FYNNEI. The CDR3 has 17 residues. Here the CDR3 DNA reads TGTGTCTTGGCCGGGACTAGTGGGAGTATGAGCTACAATGAGCAGTTCTTC. Protein sequence: CVLAGTSGSMSYNEQFF.

The chain is built from TRBV10-3 and TRBJ2-3; no definite D call. V lost 6 bases, J lost 1 base, and 11 bases lay in between. The length of the CDR3 is 14 residues. CDR1 is ENHRY, CDR2 SYGVKD, per germline. CDR3 in amino acids: CAIRSDPGTDTQYF. CDR3 in DNA: TGTGCCATCAGATCGGACCCGGGCACAGATACGCAGTATTTT.

The CDR3 DNA is TGTGCCAGCAGCCAAGAGTGGCAGCTCCTCACGGGCTACACCTTC. It is translated as CASSQEWQLLTGYTF. This chain joins TRBV4-2 and TRBJ1-2; no firm D call. The V gene lost 0 bases and the J gene lost 8 bases, with 16 bases spanning the gap. CDR1 is LGHNA and CDR2 is YNFKEQ in the germline V gene. The CDR3 spans 15 residues.

In its sample, this clonotype was seen many times. This rearrangement joins TRBV7-9 to TRBJ2-7, with unresolved D. The V gene lost 4 bases and the J gene lost 3 bases, with 13 bases spanning the gap. Germline values: CDR1 SEHNR, CDR2 FQNEAQ (reference sequence). The CDR3 is 14 residues long. CDR3 DNA: TGTGCCAGCAGCTCCCCTCTAGTTTACTACGAGCAGTACTTC. Its protein is CASSSPLVYYEQYF.

This clonotype has more than one count but fewer than ten. The chain combines TRBV3-1 with TRBJ2-1; 7 bases match TRBD2. J gave up 4 bases and V 1 base, and 7 bases lay outside the gene matches. The germline V gene has CDR1 LGHDT and CDR2 YNNKEL (reference sequence). The CDR3 is 16 amino acids. The CDR3 bases are TGTGCCAGCAGCCAAGTGACTAGCCCCTCTTACAATGAGCAGTTCTTC. Its translation: CASSQVTSPSYNEQFF.

V gene TRBV10-3 combines with J gene TRBJ2-1; no clear D. Deletions cut 2 bases from V and 2 bases from J, with 7 bases between. Germline assignment: CDR1 ENHRY and CDR2 SYGVKD. The CDR3 loop spans 14 amino acids. The CDR3 DNA reads TGTGCCATCAGTGAGGGTGTGGCCTACAATGAGCAGTTCTTC. Its translation is CAISEGVAYNEQFF.

This clonotype occurred a few times. The chain employs TRBV7-2 and TRBJ2-3; 9 positions agree with TRBD2. In germline, CDR1 is SGHTA, CDR2 FQGNSA. With 6 bases clipped from V and 6 bases from J, the junction kept 13 bases outside the gene matches. The CDR3 totals 16 residues. CDR3 residues: CASSLNGGLASDTQYF. CDR3 DNA sequence: TGTGCCAGCAGTCTCAATGGGGGACTAGCATCGGATACGCAGTATTTT.

This clonotype was seen a single time. The chain is built from TRBV20-1 and TRBJ2-3; D ambiguous. V was pared by 6 bases and J by 5 bases, with 6 bases between. The germline CDR1 and CDR2 sequences are DFQATT and SNEGSKA (reference sequence). This CDR3 contains 10 residues. The CDR3 DNA is TGCAGTGCCCCAATAGATACGCAGTATTTT. Translating gives CSAPIDTQYF.

V is TRBV20-1 and J is TRBJ2-7; no firm D call. Germline V gene lookup returns CDR1 DFQATT and CDR2 SNEGSKA (reference sequence). Trimming removed 8 bases from V and 4 bases from J, with 15 bases in between. This CDR3 comprises 12 residues. CDR3 loop: CSPGREKYEQYF. The CDR3 nucleotides read TGCAGTCCTGGCCGAGAAAAATACGAGCAGTACTTC.

The V call is TRBV5-1, the J call TRBJ1-1; D not certain. This CDR3 region has 12 residues. Trimming shortened V by 5 bases and J by 7 bases, and 12 bases separated the two germline ends. Germline values: CDR1 SGHRS, CDR2 YFSETQ. This chain's CDR3 is CASSQVESEAFF. CDR3 nucleotide sequence: TGCGCCAGCAGTCAAGTAGAGAGTGAAGCTTTCTTT.